Below, one T cell receptor beta chain is given with its context. Its antigen is not known. The sample belongs to a study of blood T cells in healthy people across ages. The study's findings and limits: Unsorted PBMC material precluded a definitive naive versus antigen-experienced comparison. Relative to aged donors, long-lived donors carried more naive CD4+ cells and displayed higher diversity.

Next came a second PCR, run for about 6 to 12 cycles, which used a sample-barcoded 5' primer along with a J-beta primer mix. The template-switch adaptor was a 5' adaptor with 12 random nucleotides. It tagged each cDNA molecule. TCRdb reanalysed the 5' RACE reads using MiXCR and keeps one entry per CDR3 protein. Of 800,000 or so distinct CDR3 sequences listed, 62% are singletons. CDR1 is SGHRS and CDR2 is YFSETQ in the germline V gene. Between the trimmed V and J ends, which lost 1 base and 3 bases, there was a span of 14 bases. The CDR3 extends over 15 amino acids. The V and J genes are TRBV5-1 and TRBJ2-7; D is tentatively TRBD1 or TRBD2 (7 bases each). The sequence came from a young man in good health. The sequencing sample was made of blood. CDR3 DNA: TGCGCCAGCAGCTTGATTCAGGGGGACTACTACGAGCAGTACTTC. Protein: CASSLIQGDYYEQYF.